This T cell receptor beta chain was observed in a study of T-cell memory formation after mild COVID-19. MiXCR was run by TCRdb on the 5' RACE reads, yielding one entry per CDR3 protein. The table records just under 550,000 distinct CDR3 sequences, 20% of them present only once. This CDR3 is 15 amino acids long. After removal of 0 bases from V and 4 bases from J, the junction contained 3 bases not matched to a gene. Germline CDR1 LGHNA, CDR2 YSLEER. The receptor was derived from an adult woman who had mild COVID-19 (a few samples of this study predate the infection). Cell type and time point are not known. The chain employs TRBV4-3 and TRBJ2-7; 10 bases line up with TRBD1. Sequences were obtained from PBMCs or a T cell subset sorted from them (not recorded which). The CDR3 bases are TGCGCCAGCAGCCAAGATCGGGACAGGGGATACGAGCAGTACTTC. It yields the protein CASSQDRDRGYEQYF.